This TCR beta chain was recorded in a study of human thymus T cells. Libraries were prepared by immunoSEQ multiplex PCR; TCRdb keeps only in-frame clonotypes and omits some of them. The sample yields 46,000 or so clones, 95% seen once. Trimming shortened V by 4 bases and J by 4 bases, and 5 bases separated the two germline ends. The CDR3 sequence is 13 residues long. The germline V gene encodes CDR1 MNHEY and CDR2 SMNVEV (reference sequence). The sample consisted of blood. This TCR came from a girl less than two years old with a congenital heart defect but otherwise immunologically healthy. The chain links TRBV27 to TRBJ2-6, with D perhaps given as TRBD1 or TRBD2 (5 bases each). CDR3 region: CASSWGGANVLTF. In DNA, the CDR3 is TGTGCCAGCAGTTGGGGGGGGGCCAACGTCCTGACTTTC. The whole variable domain, filled in from reference TRBV27 and TRBJ2-6, reads EAQVTQNPRYLITVTGKKLTVTCSQNMNHEYMSWYRQDPGLGLRQIYYSMNVEVTDKGDVPEGYKVSRKEKRNFPLILESPSPNQTSLYFCASSWGGANVLTFGAGSRLTVL.